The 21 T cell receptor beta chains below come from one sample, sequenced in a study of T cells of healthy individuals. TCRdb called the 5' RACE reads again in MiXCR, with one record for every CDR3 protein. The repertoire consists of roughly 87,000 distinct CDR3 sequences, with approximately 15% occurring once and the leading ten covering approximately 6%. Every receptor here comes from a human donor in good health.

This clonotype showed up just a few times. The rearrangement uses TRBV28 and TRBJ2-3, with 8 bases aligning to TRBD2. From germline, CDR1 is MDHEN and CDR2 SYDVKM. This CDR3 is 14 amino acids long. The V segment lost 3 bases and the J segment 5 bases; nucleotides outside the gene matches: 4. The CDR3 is CASSLSGREDTQYF. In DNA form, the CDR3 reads TGTGCCAGCAGTTTGTCCGGGAGGGAAGATACGCAGTATTTT.

CDR3 bases: TGTGCCAGCAGGACGACTAGCGGCCCCAATGAGCAGTTCTTC. Protein: CASRTTSGPNEQFF. The rearrangement joins TRBV28 to TRBJ2-1, with 9 positions matching TRBD2. The CDR3 has 14 amino acids. Germline V lookup: CDR1 MDHEN, CDR2 SYDVKM. V dropped 6 bases and J dropped 6; count of bases not matched to a gene: 6.

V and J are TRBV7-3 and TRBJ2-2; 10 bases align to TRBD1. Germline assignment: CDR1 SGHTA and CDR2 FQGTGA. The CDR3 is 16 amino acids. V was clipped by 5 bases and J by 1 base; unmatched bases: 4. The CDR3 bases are TGTGCCAGCAGCCTCGGACAGGGGGTGAACACCGGGGAGCTGTTTTTT. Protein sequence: CASSLGQGVNTGELFF.

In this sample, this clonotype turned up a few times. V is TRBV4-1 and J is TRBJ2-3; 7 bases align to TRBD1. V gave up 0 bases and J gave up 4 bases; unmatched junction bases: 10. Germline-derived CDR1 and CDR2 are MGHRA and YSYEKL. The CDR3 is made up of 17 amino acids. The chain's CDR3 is CASSQESAGQVPDTQYF. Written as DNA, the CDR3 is TGCGCCAGCAGCCAAGAAAGTGCCGGACAGGTCCCAGATACGCAGTATTTT.

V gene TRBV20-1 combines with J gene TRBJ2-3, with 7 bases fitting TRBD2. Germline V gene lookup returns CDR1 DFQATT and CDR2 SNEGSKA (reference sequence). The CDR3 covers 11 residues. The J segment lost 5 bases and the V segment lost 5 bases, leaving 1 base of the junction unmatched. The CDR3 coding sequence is TGCAGTGCTGGGGGGGTAGATACGCAGTATTTT. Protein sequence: CSAGGVDTQYF.

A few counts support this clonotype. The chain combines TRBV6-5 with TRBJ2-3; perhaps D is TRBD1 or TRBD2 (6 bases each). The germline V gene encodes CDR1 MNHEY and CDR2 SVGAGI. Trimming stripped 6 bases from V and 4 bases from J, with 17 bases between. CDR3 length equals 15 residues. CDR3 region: CASSPDRRGADTQYF. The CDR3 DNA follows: TGTGCCAGCAGCCCCGACAGAAGGGGGGCAGATACGCAGTATTTT.

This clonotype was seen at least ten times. CDR3 DNA: TGTGCCAGCAGTCCCGGGACAGACATTCAGTACTTC. This translates into CASSPGTDIQYF. The rearrangement uses TRBV25-1 and TRBJ2-4; TRBD1 matches at 7 bases. The CDR3 consists of 12 residues. The germline V gene encodes CDR1 MGHDK and CDR2 SYGVNS. V shed 5 bases, J shed 8 bases, and the junction held 3 bases outside the gene matches.

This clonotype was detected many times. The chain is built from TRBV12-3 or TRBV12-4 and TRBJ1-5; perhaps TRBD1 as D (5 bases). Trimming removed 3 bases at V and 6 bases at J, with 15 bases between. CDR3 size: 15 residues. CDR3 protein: CASSFQSGPGQPQHF. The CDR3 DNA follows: TGTGCCAGCAGTTTCCAATCAGGGCCCGGTCAGCCCCAGCATTTT.

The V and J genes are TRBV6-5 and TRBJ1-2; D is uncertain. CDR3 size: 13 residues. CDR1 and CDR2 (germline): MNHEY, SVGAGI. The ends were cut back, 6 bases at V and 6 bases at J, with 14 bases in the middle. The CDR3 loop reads CASSMTPEDGYTF. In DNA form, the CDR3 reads TGTGCCAGCAGCATGACCCCAGAGGATGGCTACACCTTC.

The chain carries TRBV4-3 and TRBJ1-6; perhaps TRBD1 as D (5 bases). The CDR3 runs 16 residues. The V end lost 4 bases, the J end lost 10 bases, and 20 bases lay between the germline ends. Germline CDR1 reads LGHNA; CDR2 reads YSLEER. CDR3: CASSLWGGEVKSPLHF. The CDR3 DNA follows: TGCGCCAGCAGCCTTTGGGGCGGTGAAGTAAAATCACCCCTCCACTTT.

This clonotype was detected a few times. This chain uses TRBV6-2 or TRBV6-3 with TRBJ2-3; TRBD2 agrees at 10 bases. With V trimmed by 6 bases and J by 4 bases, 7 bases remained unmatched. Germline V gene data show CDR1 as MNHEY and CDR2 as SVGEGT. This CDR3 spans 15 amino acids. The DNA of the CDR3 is TGTGCCAGCAGAGTCAGCGGGGGGGCCTCAGATACGCAGTATTTT. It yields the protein CASRVSGGASDTQYF.

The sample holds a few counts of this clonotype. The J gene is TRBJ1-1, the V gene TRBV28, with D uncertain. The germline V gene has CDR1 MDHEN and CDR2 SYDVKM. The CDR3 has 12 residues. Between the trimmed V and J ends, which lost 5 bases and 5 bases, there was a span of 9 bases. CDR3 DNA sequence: TGTGCCAGCAGTGCCTATCGGACTGAAGCTTTCTTT. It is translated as CASSAYRTEAFF. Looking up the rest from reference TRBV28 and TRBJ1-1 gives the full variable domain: DVKVTQSSRYLVKRTGEKVFLECVQDMDHENMFWYRQDPGLGLRLIYFSYDVKMKEKGDIPEGYSVSREKKERFSLILESASTNQTSMYLCASSAYRTEAFFGQGTRLTVV.

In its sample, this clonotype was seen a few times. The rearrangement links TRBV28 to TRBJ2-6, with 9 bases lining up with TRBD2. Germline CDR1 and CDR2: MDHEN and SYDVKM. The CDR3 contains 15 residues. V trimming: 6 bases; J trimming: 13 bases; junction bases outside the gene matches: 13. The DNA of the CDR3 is TGTGCCAGCAGAACCTCTAGCGGGGAGCCTCGGGTCCTGACTTTC. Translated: CASRTSSGEPRVLTF. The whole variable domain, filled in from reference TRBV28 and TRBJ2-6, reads DVKVTQSSRYLVKRTGEKVFLECVQDMDHENMFWYRQDPGLGLRLIYFSYDVKMKEKGDIPEGYSVSREKKERFSLILESASTNQTSMYLCASRTSSGEPRVLTFGAGSRLTVL.

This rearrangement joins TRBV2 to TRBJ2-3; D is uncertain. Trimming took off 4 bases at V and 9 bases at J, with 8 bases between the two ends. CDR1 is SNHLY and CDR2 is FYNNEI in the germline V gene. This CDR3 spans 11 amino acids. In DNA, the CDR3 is TGTGCCAGCAGTGCTCAGGACACGCAGTATTTT. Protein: CASSAQDTQYF.

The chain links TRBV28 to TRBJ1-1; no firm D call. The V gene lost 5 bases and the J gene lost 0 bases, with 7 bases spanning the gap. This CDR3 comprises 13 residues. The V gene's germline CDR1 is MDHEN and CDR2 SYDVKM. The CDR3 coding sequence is TGTGCCAGCAGTGAAAGCCTGAACACTGAAGCTTTCTTT. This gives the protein CASSESLNTEAFF.

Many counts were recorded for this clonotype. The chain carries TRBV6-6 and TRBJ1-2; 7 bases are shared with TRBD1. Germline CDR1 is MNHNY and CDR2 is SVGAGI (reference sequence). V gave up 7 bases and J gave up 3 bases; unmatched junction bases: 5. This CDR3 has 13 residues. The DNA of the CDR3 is TGTGCCAGCACAGGGGGATCGGACTATGGCTACACCTTC. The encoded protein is CASTGGSDYGYTF.

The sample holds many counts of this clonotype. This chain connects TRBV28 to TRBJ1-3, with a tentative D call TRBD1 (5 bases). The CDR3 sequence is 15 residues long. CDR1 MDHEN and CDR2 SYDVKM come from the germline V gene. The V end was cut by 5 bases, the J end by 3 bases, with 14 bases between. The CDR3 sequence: CASSQDIQLGNTIYF. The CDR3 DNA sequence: TGTGCCAGCAGTCAGGACATACAACTTGGAAACACCATATATTTT.

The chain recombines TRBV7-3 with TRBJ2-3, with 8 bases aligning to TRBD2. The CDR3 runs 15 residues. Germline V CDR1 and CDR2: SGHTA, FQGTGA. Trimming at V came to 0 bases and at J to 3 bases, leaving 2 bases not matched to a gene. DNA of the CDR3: TGTGCCAGCAGCTTAACTCCTAGCGGGACAGATACGCAGTATTTT. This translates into CASSLTPSGTDTQYF.

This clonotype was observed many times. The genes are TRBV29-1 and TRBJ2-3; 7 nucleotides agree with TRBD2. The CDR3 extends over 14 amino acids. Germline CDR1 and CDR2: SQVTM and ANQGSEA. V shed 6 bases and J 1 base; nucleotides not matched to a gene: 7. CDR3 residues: CSVASGGGTDTQYF. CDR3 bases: TGCAGCGTCGCTAGCGGAGGGGGCACAGATACGCAGTATTTT.

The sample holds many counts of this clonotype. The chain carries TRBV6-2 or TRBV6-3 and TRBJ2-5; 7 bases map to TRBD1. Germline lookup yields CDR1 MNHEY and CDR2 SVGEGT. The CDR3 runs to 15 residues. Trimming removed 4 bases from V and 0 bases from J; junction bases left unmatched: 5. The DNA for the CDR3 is TGTGCCAGCAGTTTCCCGGGACAGCACCAAGAGACCCAGTACTTC. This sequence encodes CASSFPGQHQETQYF.

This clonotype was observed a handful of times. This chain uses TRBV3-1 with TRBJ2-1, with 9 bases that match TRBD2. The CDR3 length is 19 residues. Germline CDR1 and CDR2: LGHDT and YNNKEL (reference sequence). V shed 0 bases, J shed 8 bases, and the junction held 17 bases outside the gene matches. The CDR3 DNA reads TGTGCCAGCAGCCAAGATATTGGGAATAGCGGGAGCTTGTCGGATGAGCAGTTCTTC. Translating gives CASSQDIGNSGSLSDEQFF.